This T cell receptor (beta chain) originates from a study of Graves' ophthalmopathy and Graves' hyperthyroidism. Study-wide background: Hyperthyroidism showing no ophthalmopathy within 18 months of follow-up was stable. Overall study findings and caveats: Ophthalmopathy could be told apart from stable hyperthyroidism by a 13-signature model (around 85% sensitivity, around 80% specificity).

Germline V CDR1 and CDR2: SNHLY, FYNNEI. The CDR3 contains 12 residues. V dropped 11 bases and J dropped 5; count of bases not matched to a gene: 6. Investigators amplified TCR beta CDR3 regions from RNA transcripts. First-round RT-PCR employed HTBI primers, with a second-round multiplex PCR after it. MiXCR, applied by TCRdb to the multiplex PCR reads, yields one record per CDR3 protein. The table has about 600,000 distinct CDR3 sequences, about two fifths seen once. As concerns this clonotype: Its antigen is undetermined.

Aged 18 to 65, hyperthyroidism patients had new diagnoses of under 2 months' duration. Reliance was placed on clinical symptoms, serum thyroxine, TRAb, thyroid ultrasound and orbital computed tomography for diagnosis. The sequence came from an adult man with Graves' hyperthyroidism. V usage is TRBV2 and J usage is TRBJ2-5, with 9 positions matching TRBD2. The sequenced sample was peripheral blood or thyroid tissue (not recorded which). The CDR3 nucleotides are TGTGCCCAGCGGGAGGCCAGGGAGACCCAGTACTTC. Its translation is CAQREARETQYF. Full variable domain (rest looked up from reference TRBV2 and TRBJ2-5): EPEVTQTPSHQVTQMGQEVILRCVPISNHLYFYWYRQILGQKVEFLVSFYNNEISEKSEIFDDQFSVERPDGSNFTLKIRSTKLEDSAMYFCAQREARETQYFGPGTRLLVL.